This entry concerns a single T cell receptor (beta chain). Original analysis: Reference gene primer amplification in the assay estimated nucleated cell counts. The protocol was immunoSEQ multiplex PCR, while the TCRdb copy is restricted to in-frame clones and leaves out a portion. The DNA gave D and trimming, while V, J and clone size come from that table. The data hold fewer than 250,000 clones, with about four fifths observed a single time. The CDR3 length is 12 residues. Germline lookup yields CDR1 LGHNA and CDR2 YSLEER. Trimming removed 2 bases at V and 5 bases at J, with 6 bases between. This sample is drawn from a study of blood T cell repertoires in COVID-19. Overall study: COVID-19 samples, acute and convalescent, were from the United States, Italy and Spain. Sources were T cells, B-cell-depleted T cells, or PBMCs; the material itself was cDNA or gDNA.

The material sequenced was peripheral blood. The TCR sequence derives from a man aged 50 to 59 with active or convalescent COVID-19. This chain uses TRBV4-3 with TRBJ1-2; possible D gene TRBD1, 6 bases. The CDR3 spells CASSQTGYGYTF. For the CDR3, the DNA is TGCGCCAGCAGCCAAACAGGGTATGGCTACACCTTC.